The 12 T cell receptor beta chains below all came from one sample that was sequenced in a study of T-cell memory formation after mild COVID-19. One entry per CDR3 protein, called by TCRdb with MiXCR from the 5' RACE reads. Of about 310,000 distinct CDR3 sequences listed, approximately 15% are singletons. Sequencing input: PBMCs or a T cell subset sorted from them (not recorded which). The receptors shown here come from a young man who had mild COVID-19 (a few samples of this study predate the infection). Cell type and time point are not known.

This clonotype turned up a few times. V and J are TRBV10-3 and TRBJ1-2, with D unresolved. The V end was cut by 2 bases, the J end by 1 base, with 5 bases between. CDR3 length equals 13 residues. In germline, CDR1 is ENHRY, CDR2 SYGVKD. CDR3 in amino acids: CAISERSNYGYTF. The CDR3 region has the DNA TGTGCCATCAGTGAGCGAAGTAACTATGGCTACACCTTC.

The genes are TRBV2 and TRBJ1-5; weak D call: TRBD1 (6 bases). Germline V gene sequence: CDR1 SNHLY, CDR2 FYNNEI. The CDR3 has 13 residues. Trimming removed 7 bases from V and 4 bases from J, with 11 bases in between. This CDR3 reads CASKGQWNQPQHF. The CDR3 bases are TGTGCCAGCAAGGGACAATGGAATCAGCCCCAGCATTTT.

The rearrangement joins TRBV20-1 to TRBJ1-5, with 11 positions matching TRBD1. The J segment lost 8 bases and the V segment lost 1 base, leaving 4 bases of the junction unmatched. Germline V CDR1 and CDR2: DFQATT, SNEGSKA (reference sequence). The CDR3 consists of 14 residues. The CDR3 reads CSARVGTGGEPQHF. The CDR3 nucleotides are TGCAGTGCTAGAGTCGGGACAGGGGGTGAGCCCCAGCATTTT.

This sequence joins TRBV18 and TRBJ2-1; TRBD1 aligns across 8 bases. The CDR3 runs 16 residues. From germline, CDR1 is KGHSH and CDR2 LQKENI. J lost 6 bases, V lost 3 bases, and 10 bases had no gene match. The CDR3 sequence: CASSPDRVRGGNEQFF. DNA for the CDR3: TGTGCCAGCTCACCGGACAGGGTCCGGGGCGGCAATGAGCAGTTCTTC.

This clonotype was counted ten times or more. V usage is TRBV5-1 and J usage is TRBJ2-1; 7 nucleotides agree with TRBD2. The V segment lost 0 bases and the J segment 4 bases; nucleotides outside the gene matches: 4. This CDR3 is built from 15 residues. Germline lookup yields CDR1 SGHRS and CDR2 YFSETQ. CDR3 loop: CASSLGPGGYNEQFF. Written as DNA, the CDR3 is TGCGCCAGCAGCTTGGGTCCGGGGGGATACAATGAGCAGTTCTTC.

The gene calls are TRBV2 and TRBJ2-1, with D unclear. The CDR3 runs 11 residues. Germline CDR1 reads SNHLY; CDR2 reads FYNNEI. V gave up 8 bases and J gave up 6 bases, with 8 bases separating them. Here the CDR3 reads CASQSINEQFF. The CDR3 DNA reads TGTGCCAGCCAAAGCATCAATGAGCAGTTCTTC.

This clonotype turned up a few times. The J gene is TRBJ2-1, the V gene TRBV6-4; D is undetermined. With 0 bases removed from V and 10 bases from J, the gap between germline ends came to 10 bases. The CDR3 is 13 amino acids. Germline loops: CDR1 MRHNA, CDR2 SNTAGT. CDR3 region: CASSDSGVGEQFF. The DNA of the CDR3 is TGTGCCAGCAGTGACTCTGGGGTGGGGGAGCAGTTCTTC.

This clonotype was detected a few times. Germline and junction disagree at one end, which may indicate a read error. This chain connects TRBV29-1 to TRBJ1-5, with 8 bases aligning to TRBD1. The length of the CDR3 is 13 residues. The V gene's germline CDR1 is SQVTM and CDR2 ANQGSEA. The CDR3 loop is CSVQGASDQPQHF. Written as DNA, the CDR3 is TGCAGCGTGCAGGGGGCTAGCGATCAGCCCCAGCATTTT.

The chain carries TRBV29-1 and TRBJ1-2; D ambiguous. This CDR3 spans 11 amino acids. CDR1 and CDR2 from the germline V gene are SQVTM and ANQGSEA. V lost 0 bases and J 8 bases, leaving 7 bases between the germline ends. The CDR3 loop is CSVEEMGGYTF. For the CDR3, the DNA is TGCAGCGTTGAAGAGATGGGCGGCTACACCTTC.

This clonotype was detected a few times. CDR3 coding DNA: TGCAGTGCTACATTACAGGGGACGAACACTGAAGCTTTCTTT. Translating it yields CSATLQGTNTEAFF. The rearrangement uses TRBV20-1 and TRBJ1-1; 7 bases map to TRBD1. The V and J ends lost 4 bases and 1 base, in that order; junction bases with no gene match: 6. This CDR3 region has 14 residues. Germline values: CDR1 DFQATT, CDR2 SNEGSKA (reference sequence).

This clonotype was seen a handful of times. The gene calls are TRBV4-3 and TRBJ2-1; TRBD1 is a possible D gene (6 bases). Trimming took off 4 bases at V and 8 bases at J, with 12 bases between the two ends. The CDR3 is 13 residues long. Germline loops: CDR1 LGHNA, CDR2 YSLEER. The CDR3 nucleotides read TGCGCCAGCAGCCGTCAGGGGAGAGATGAGCAGTTCTTC. Amino acids: CASSRQGRDEQFF.

The CDR3 reads CASSQPRQGRRSPLHF. CDR3 nucleotides: TGTGCCAGTAGTCAGCCCAGACAGGGGAGGAGGTCACCCCTCCACTTT. The rearrangement joins TRBV19 to TRBJ1-6; TRBD1 matches 8 bases. V gave up 5 bases and J gave up 10 bases; unmatched junction bases: 13. The CDR3 is 16 residues long. In germline, CDR1 is LNHDA, CDR2 SQIVND (reference sequence). The whole variable domain, filled in from reference TRBV19 and TRBJ1-6, reads DGGITQSPKYLFRKEGQNVTLSCEQNLNHDAMYWYRQDPGQGLRLIYYSQIVNDFQKGDIAEGYSVSREKKESFPLTVTSAQKNPTAFYLCASSQPRQGRRSPLHFGNGTRLTVT.